This T cell receptor beta chain was sequenced in a study of cytomegalovirus exposure and HLA in healthy donors. The PCR ran on 60 Vbeta and 13 Jbeta primers. Sequencing was performed with immunoSEQ multiplex PCR; in TCRdb, only in-frame clones are kept and a portion is missing. The sample lists roughly 100,000 clones, 13% to 15% occurring once. Comment on this clone: As yet, its antigen is unknown.

Whole-study results and caveats: Three CMV-associated chains proved CMV antigen-specific in vitro.

Trimming took 5 bases from V and 8 from J, leaving 15 bases between them. Germline V gives CDR1 SGHTA, CDR2 FQGTGA. This CDR3 comprises 13 residues. The sample taken for sequencing was PBMCs. The clonotype was recovered from a female donor in good health and CMV-seronegative. This chain connects TRBV7-3 to TRBJ1-1; D gene ambiguous. CDR3 sequence: CASSLGPAGEAFF. In nucleotides, the CDR3 is TGTGCCAGCAGCCTAGGGCCCGCGGGGGAAGCTTTCTTT.